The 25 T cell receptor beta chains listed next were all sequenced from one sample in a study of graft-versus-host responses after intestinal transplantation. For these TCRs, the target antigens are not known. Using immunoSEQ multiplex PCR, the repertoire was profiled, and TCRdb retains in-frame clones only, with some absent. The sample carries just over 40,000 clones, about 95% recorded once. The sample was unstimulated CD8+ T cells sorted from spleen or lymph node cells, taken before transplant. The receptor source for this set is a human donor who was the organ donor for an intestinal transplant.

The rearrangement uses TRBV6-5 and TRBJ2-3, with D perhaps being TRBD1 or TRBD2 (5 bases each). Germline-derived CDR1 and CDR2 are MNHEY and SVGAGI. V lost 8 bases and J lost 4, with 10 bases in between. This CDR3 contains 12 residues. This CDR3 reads CASGLGADTQYF. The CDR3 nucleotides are TGTGCCAGCGGGTTGGGGGCAGATACGCAGTATTTT.

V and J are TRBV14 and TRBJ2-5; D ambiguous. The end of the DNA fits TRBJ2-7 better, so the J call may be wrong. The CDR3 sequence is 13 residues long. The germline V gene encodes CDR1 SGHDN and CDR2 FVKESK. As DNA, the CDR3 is TGTGCCAGCAGCCTTACTATGTCGGCCGAGCAGTACTTC. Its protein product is CASSLTMSAEQYF.

The CDR3 DNA sequence: TGTGCCAGCAGCGCAGCACCCGGGACACTAAGGTACGAGCAGTACTTC. This sequence encodes CASSAAPGTLRYEQYF. The chain has TRBV9 and TRBJ2-5; TRBD1 is a possible D gene (6 bases). With the DNA end fitting TRBJ2-7 better, the J assignment may be wrong. The CDR3 sequence is 16 residues long. Per germline, CDR1 SGDLS and CDR2 YYNGEE.

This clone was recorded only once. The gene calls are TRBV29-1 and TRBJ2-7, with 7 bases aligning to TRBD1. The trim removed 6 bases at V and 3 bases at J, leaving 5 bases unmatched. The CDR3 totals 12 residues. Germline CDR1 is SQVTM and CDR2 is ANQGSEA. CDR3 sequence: CSVGDRVYEQYF. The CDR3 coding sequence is TGCAGCGTGGGGGACAGAGTCTACGAGCAGTACTTC.

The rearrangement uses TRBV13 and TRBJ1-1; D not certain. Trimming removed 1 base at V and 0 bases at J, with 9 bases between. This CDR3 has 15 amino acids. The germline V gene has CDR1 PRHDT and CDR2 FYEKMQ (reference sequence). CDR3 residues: CASSLADKMNTEAFF. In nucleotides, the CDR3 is TGTGCCAGCAGCTTAGCAGACAAGATGAACACTGAAGCTTTCTTT.

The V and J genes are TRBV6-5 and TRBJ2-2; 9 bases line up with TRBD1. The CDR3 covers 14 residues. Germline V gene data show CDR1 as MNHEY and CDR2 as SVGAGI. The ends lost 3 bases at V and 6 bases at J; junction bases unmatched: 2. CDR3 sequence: CASSYGQGSGELFF. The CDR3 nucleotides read TGTGCCAGCAGTTATGGACAGGGGTCCGGGGAGCTGTTTTTT.

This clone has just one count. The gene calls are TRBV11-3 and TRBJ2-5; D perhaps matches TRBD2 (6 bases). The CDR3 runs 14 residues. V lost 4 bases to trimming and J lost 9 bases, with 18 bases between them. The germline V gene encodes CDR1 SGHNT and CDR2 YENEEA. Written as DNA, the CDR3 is TGTGCCAGCAGCTCCGGGACTCCCGTAGGGGCCCAGTACTTC. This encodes CASSSGTPVGAQYF.

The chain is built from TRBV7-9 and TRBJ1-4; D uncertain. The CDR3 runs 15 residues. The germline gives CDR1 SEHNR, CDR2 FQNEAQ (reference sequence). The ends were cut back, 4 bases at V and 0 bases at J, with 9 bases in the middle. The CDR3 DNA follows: TGTGCCAGCAGCTCCCACAAGGCAACTAATGAAAAACTGTTTTTT. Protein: CASSSHKATNEKLFF.

As DNA, the CDR3 is TGTGCCAGCAGCTGGGGGCCGAGACAGGAAAATTCACCCCTCCACTTT. As protein: CASSWGPRQENSPLHF. This sequence joins TRBV7-9 and TRBJ1-6; D may be TRBD1 (6 bases). In germline, CDR1 is SEHNR, CDR2 FQNEAQ (reference sequence). The CDR3 runs 16 residues. Trimming took 4 bases from V and 7 from J, leaving 17 bases between them.

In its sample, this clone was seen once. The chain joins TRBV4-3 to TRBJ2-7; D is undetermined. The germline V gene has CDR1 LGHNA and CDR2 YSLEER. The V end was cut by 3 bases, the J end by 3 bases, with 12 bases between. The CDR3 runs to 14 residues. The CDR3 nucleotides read TGCGCCAGCAGCCACCGAGAAGGGCTCTACGAGCAGTACTTC. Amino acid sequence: CASSHREGLYEQYF.

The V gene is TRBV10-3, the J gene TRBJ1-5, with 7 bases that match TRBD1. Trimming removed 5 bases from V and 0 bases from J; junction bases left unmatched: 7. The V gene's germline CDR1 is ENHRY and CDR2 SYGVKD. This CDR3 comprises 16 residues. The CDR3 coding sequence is TGTGCCATCAGTTCACAGGGGCGTTATAGCAATCAGCCCCAGCATTTT. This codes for CAISSQGRYSNQPQHF.

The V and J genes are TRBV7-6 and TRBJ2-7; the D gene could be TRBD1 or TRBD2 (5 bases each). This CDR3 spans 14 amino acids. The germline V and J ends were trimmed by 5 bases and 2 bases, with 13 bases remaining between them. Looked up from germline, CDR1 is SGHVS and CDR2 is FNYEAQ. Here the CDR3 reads CASSPGAGPYEQYF. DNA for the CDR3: TGTGCCAGCAGCCCCGGGGCAGGACCCTACGAGCAGTACTTC.

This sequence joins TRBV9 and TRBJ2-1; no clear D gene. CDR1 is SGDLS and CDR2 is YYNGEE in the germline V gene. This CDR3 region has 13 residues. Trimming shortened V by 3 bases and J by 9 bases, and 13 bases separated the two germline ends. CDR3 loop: CASSGPLRSEQFF. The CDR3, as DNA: TGTGCCAGCAGCGGCCCGCTCAGGAGTGAGCAGTTCTTC.

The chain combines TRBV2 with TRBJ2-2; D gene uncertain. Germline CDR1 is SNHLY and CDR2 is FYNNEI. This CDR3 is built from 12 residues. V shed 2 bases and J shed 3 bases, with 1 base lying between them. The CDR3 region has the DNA TGTGCCAGCAGTGAATACACCGGGGAGCTGTTTTTT. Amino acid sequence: CASSEYTGELFF.

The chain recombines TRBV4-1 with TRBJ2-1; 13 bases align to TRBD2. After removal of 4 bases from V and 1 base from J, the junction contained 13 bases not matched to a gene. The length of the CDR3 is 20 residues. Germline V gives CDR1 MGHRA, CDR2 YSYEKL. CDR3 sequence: CASSPGRIGLAGASYNEQFF. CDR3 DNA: TGCGCCAGCAGCCCAGGGAGGATCGGACTAGCGGGGGCGTCCTACAATGAGCAGTTCTTC.

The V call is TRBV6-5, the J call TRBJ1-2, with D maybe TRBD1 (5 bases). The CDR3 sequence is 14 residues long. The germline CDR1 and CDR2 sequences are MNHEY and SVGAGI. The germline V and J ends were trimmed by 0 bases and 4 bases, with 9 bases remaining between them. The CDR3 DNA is TGTGCCAGCAGTTACTCCCCGGGGACCTATGGCTACACCTTC. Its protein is CASSYSPGTYGYTF.

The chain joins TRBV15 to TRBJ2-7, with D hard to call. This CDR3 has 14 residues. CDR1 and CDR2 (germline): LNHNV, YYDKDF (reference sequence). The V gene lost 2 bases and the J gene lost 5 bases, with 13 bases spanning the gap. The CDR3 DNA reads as TGTGCCACCAGCAGATGGACCCAGGCCCACGAGCAGTACTTC. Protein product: CATSRWTQAHEQYF.

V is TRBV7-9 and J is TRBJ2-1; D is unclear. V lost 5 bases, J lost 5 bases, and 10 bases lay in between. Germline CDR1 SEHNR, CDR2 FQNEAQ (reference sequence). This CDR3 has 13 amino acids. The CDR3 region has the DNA TGTGCCAGCAGCCATGACTCGAACAATGAGCAGTTCTTC. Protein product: CASSHDSNNEQFF.

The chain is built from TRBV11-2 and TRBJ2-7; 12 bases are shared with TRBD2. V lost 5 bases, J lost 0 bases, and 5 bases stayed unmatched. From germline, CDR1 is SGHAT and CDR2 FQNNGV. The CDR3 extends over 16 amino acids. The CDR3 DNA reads TGTGCCAGCAGCCCTCCTAGCGGGGGGGCCTCCTACGAGCAGTACTTC. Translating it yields CASSPPSGGASYEQYF.

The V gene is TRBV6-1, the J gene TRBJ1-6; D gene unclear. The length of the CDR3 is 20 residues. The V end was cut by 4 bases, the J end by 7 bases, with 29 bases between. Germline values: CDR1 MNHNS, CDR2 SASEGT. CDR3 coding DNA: TGTGCCAGCAGTGCCTGGGAAGGGAACCGTCGAAAAGTGGTGAATTCACCCCTCCACTTT. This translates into CASSAWEGNRRKVVNSPLHF.

The DNA of the CDR3 is TGCGCCAGCAGCCAAGATCAGGGCGAGTATGGCTACACCTTC. Translating it yields CASSQDQGEYGYTF. The rearrangement joins TRBV4-1 to TRBJ1-2; tentatively, D is TRBD1 (5 bases). The CDR3 is 14 amino acids. Looked up from germline, CDR1 is MGHRA and CDR2 is YSYEKL. V dropped 0 bases and J dropped 5 bases, with 10 bases sitting between them.

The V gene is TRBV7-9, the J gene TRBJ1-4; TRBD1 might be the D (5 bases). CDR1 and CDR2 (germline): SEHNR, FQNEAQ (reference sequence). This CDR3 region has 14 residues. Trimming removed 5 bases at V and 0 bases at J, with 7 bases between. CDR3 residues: CASSGTSTNEKLFF. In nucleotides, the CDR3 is TGTGCCAGCAGCGGGACTTCAACTAATGAAAAACTGTTTTTT.

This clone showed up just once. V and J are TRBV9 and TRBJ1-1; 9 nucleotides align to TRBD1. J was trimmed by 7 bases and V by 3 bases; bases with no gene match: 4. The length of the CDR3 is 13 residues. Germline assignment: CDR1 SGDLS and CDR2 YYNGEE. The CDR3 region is CASSAGTGFEAFF. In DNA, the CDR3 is TGTGCCAGCAGCGCCGGGACAGGGTTTGAAGCTTTCTTT.

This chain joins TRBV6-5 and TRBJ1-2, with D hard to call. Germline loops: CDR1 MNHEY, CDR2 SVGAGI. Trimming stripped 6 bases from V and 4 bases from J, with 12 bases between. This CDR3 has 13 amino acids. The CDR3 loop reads CASSPDFPYGYTF. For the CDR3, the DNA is TGTGCCAGCAGCCCGGACTTCCCCTATGGCTACACCTTC.

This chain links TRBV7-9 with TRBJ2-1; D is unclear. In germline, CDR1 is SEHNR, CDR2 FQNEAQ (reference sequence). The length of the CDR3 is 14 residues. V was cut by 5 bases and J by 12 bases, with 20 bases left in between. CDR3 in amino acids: CASSPPAGLDGQFF. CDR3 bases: TGTGCCAGCAGCCCCCCGGCCGGGTTAGATGGGCAGTTCTTC. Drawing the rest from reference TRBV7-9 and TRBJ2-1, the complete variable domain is DTGVSQNPRHKITKRGQNVTFRCDPISEHNRLYWYRQTLGQGPEFLTYFQNEAQLEKSRLLSDRFSAERPKGSFSTLEIQRTEQGDSAMYLCASSPPAGLDGQFFGPGTRLTVL.